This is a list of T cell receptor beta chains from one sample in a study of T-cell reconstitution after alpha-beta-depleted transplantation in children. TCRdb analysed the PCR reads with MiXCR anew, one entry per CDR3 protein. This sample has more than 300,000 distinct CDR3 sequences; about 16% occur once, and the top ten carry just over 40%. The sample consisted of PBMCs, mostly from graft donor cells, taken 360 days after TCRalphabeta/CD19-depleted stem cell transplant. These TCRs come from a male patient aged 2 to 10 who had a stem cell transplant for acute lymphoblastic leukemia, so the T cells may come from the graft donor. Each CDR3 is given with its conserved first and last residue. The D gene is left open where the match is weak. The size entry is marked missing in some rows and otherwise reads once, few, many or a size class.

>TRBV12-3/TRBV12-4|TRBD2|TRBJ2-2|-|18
CASSLSPLAGGNTGELFF
TGTGCCAGCAGCCTTTCCCCCTTAGCGGGAGGCAACACCGGGGAGCTGTTTTTT
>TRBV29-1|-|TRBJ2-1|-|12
CSVEPGGGEQFF
TGCAGCGTTGAACCAGGGGGGGGTGAGCAGTTCTTC
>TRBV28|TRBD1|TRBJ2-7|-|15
CASETLIGRGYEQYF
TGTGCCAGCGAGACTCTTATAGGCAGGGGGTACGAGCAGTACTTC
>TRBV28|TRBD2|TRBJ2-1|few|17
CASSFPTSGRALKEQFF
TGTGCCAGCAGTTTCCCCACTAGCGGGAGGGCCCTCAAGGAGCAGTTCTTC
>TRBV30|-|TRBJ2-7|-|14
CAWSRVGLSYEQYF
TGTGCCTGGAGTAGAGTAGGCCTCTCCTACGAGCAGTACTTC
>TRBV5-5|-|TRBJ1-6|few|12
CASSLRQAPLHF
TGTGCCAGCAGCCTTAGACAGGCACCCCTCCACTTT
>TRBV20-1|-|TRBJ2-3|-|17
CSARDLPTSFSAYTQYF
TGCAGTGCTAGAGATCTTCCTACTAGTTTCAGCGCATATACGCAGTATTTT
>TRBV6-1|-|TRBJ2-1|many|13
CATTAAGFNEQFF
TGTGCCACAACCGCGGCGGGATTCAATGAGCAGTTCTTC
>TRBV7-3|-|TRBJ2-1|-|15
CASSPVPDFYNEQFF
TGTGCCAGCAGCCCGGTTCCGGACTTTTACAATGAGCAGTTCTTC
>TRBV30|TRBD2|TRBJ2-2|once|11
CAREGTGELFF
TGTGCTAGGGAGGGCACCGGGGAGCTGTTTTTT
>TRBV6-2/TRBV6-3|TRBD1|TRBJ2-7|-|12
CASSQTGLEQYF
TGTGCCAGCAGTCAGACAGGGCTCGAGCAGTACTTC
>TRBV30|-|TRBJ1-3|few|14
CAYATVSSGNTIYF
TGTGCCTACGCAACGGTGAGCTCTGGAAACACCATATATTTT
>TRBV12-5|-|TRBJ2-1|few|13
CASGLGGYNEQFF
TGTGCTAGTGGTTTGGGAGGCTACAATGAGCAGTTCTTC
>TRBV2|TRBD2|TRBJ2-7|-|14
CASSGTSGNYEQYF
TGTGCCAGCAGTGGGACTAGCGGCAACTACGAGCAGTACTTC
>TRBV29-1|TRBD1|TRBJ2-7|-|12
CSGRTGSNDLTF
TGCAGCGGGCGGACAGGGTCGAACGACTTGACCTTC
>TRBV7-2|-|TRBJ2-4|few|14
CASSLIMGGPIQYF
TGTGCCAGCAGCTTAATTATGGGGGGCCCTATTCAGTACTTC
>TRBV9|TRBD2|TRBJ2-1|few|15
CASSVRGTSDNEQFF
TGTGCCAGCAGCGTAAGGGGGACTAGCGACAATGAGCAGTTCTTC
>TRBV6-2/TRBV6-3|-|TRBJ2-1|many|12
CASSYSLEEQFF
TGTGCCAGCAGTTACTCTTTGGAGGAGCAGTTCTTC
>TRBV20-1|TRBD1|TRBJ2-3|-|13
CSADRGREDTQYF
TGCAGTGCAGACAGGGGGCGGGAAGATACGCAGTATTTT
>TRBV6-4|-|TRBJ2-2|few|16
CASSTTGYPDTGELFF
TGTGCCAGCAGTACCACAGGGTATCCTGACACCGGGGAGCTGTTTTTT
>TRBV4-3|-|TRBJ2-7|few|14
CASSQDSRTYEQYF
TGCGCCAGCAGCCAAGATTCGCGGACCTACGAGCAGTACTTC
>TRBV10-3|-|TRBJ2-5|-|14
CAISEYRSKETQYF
TGTGCCATCAGTGAGTACAGAAGTAAAGAGACCCAGTACTTC
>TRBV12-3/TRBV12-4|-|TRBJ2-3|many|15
CASSLSRTSTDTQYF
TGTGCCAGCAGCCTATCTCGGACTAGCACAGATACGCAGTATTTT
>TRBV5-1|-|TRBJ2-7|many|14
CASSLAGNSYEQYF
TGTGCCAGCAGCTTAGCAGGGAATTCCTACGAGCAGTACTTC
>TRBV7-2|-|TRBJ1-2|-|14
CASSLLAGSYGYTF
TGTGCCAGCAGCCTCTTAGCAGGGAGCTATGGCTACACCTTC
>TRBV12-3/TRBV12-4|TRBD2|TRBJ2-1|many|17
CASSRFFRTSGPNEQFF
TGTGCCAGCAGCCGCTTTTTTCGTACTAGCGGGCCTAATGAGCAGTTCTTC
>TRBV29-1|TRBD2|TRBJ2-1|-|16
CSVVPLLAGGFNEQFF
TGCAGCGTTGTCCCTTTACTAGCGGGAGGATTCAATGAGCAGTTCTTC
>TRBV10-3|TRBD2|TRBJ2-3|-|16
CAISDIATSDTDTQYF
TGTGCCATCAGTGATATTGCGACTAGCGACACAGATACGCAGTATTTT
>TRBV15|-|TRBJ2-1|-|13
CATSRDGDWEQFF
TGTGCCACCAGCAGAGATGGGGACTGGGAGCAGTTCTTC
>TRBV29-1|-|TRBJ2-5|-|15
CSVVGSGTEQETQYF
TGCAGCGTTGTCGGATCCGGGACTGAACAAGAGACCCAGTACTTC
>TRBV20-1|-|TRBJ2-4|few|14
CSARSGTLGGIQYF
TGCAGTGCTAGGTCCGGGACACTGGGTGGGATTCAGTACTTC